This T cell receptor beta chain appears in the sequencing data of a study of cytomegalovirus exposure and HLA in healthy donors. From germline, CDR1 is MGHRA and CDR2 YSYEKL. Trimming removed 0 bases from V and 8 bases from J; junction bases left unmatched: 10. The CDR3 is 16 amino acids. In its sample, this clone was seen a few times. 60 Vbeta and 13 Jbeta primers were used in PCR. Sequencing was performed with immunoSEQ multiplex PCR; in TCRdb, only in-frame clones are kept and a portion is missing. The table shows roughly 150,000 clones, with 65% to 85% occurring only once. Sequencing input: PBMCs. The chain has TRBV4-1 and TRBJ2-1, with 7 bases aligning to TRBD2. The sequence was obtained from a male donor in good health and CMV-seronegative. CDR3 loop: CASSQDVGGVMDEQFF. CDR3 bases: TGCGCCAGCAGCCAAGATGTTGGGGGGGTTATGGATGAGCAGTTCTTC.